This T cell receptor (beta chain) stems from a study of blood T cell repertoires in COVID-19. Study-level information: Some COVID-19 samples were acute and others convalescent; all came from the United States, Italy and Spain. The analysed material was cDNA or gDNA that came from T cells, B-cell-depleted T cells, or PBMCs.

Study processing details: Reference gene primer amplification yielded estimated nucleated cell counts. Only in-frame clones appear in the TCRdb table, and some are missing; sequencing was by immunoSEQ multiplex PCR. V, J and clone size reflect that table, while D and trimming were determined from the DNA. The table has more than 60,000 clones, about 90% seen once. Trimming pared 5 bases from V and 4 bases from J, leaving 8 bases between. The CDR3 extends over 12 amino acids. The V gene's germline CDR1 is SEHNR and CDR2 FQNEAQ (reference sequence). The TCR originated in a middle-aged man with active COVID-19. The specimen was peripheral blood. The chain recombines TRBV7-9 with TRBJ2-5; D is undetermined. CDR3 sequence: CASSRHAETQYF. CDR3 nucleotide sequence: TGTGCCAGCAGCAGACATGCAGAGACCCAGTACTTC.